The 17 T cell receptor beta chains below were found in one sample sequenced in a study of cytomegalovirus exposure and HLA in healthy donors. Primers included in the PCR were 60 Vbeta and 13 Jbeta primers. Clones were sequenced by immunoSEQ multiplex PCR, and TCRdb holds only the in-frame ones, with some missing. The sample shows some 94,000 clones, around 70% of them seen only once. The material sequenced was PBMCs. Receptors originate from a man over 45 in good health and CMV-seronegative.

This chain uses TRBV13 with TRBJ1-1; TRBD1 matches at 7 bases. The CDR3 length is 15 residues. The ends lost 5 bases at V and 1 base at J; junction bases unmatched: 7. Per germline, CDR1 PRHDT and CDR2 FYEKMQ (reference sequence). CDR3 protein: CASSAEGTANTEAFF. The CDR3 DNA follows: TGTGCCAGCAGCGCGGAAGGGACAGCGAACACTGAAGCTTTCTTT.

Only one count was recorded for this clone. The chain carries TRBV7-8 and TRBJ1-6, with unresolved D. Germline V gene lookup returns CDR1 SGHVS and CDR2 FQNEAQ. The CDR3 is made up of 15 amino acids. V lost 1 base, J lost 3 bases, and 7 bases lay in between. The CDR3 loop reads CASSLDSYYNSPLHF. DNA for the CDR3: TGTGCCAGCAGCTTAGACAGTTACTATAATTCACCCCTCCACTTT.

The chain is built from TRBV7-6 and TRBJ2-2; possible D gene TRBD1, 6 bases. The length of the CDR3 is 15 residues. Germline loops: CDR1 SGHVS, CDR2 FNYEAQ. Trimming shortened V by 4 bases and J by 5 bases, and 14 bases separated the two germline ends. CDR3 DNA sequence: TGTGCCAGCAGCTCGGTTGGGACAAAGACCGGGGAGCTGTTTTTT. Its translation is CASSSVGTKTGELFF.

The chain carries TRBV4-1 and TRBJ1-2; D perhaps matches TRBD1 (6 bases). This CDR3 region has 13 residues. The germline gives CDR1 MGHRA, CDR2 YSYEKL. Trimming cost V 8 bases and J 8 bases, with 18 bases left between them. The CDR3 DNA sequence: TGCGCCAGCGGATACCAACAGGGTACCGGCTACACCTTC. This gives the protein CASGYQQGTGYTF.

The chain has TRBV5-4 and TRBJ2-5; tentative D call: TRBD1 (5 bases). Germline assignment: CDR1 SGHNT and CDR2 YYREEE (reference sequence). V gave up 4 bases and J gave up 5 bases, with 24 bases separating them. This CDR3 is 17 amino acids long. The CDR3 nucleotides are TGTGCCAGCAGCCCACCCCGTGGGGCAAAGGGTGGGGAGACCCAGTACTTC. It yields the protein CASSPPRGAKGGETQYF.

This chain uses TRBV30 with TRBJ1-1; D is possibly TRBD1 (5 bases). The CDR3 spans 12 residues. CDR1 is GTSNPN and CDR2 is SVGIG in the germline V gene (reference sequence). Trimming pared 3 bases from V and 5 bases from J, leaving 10 bases between. The CDR3 nucleotides read TGTGCCTGGAGCGGGGGAGGTACTGAAGCTTTCTTT. It specifies CAWSGGGTEAFF.

The genes are TRBV5-8 and TRBJ2-1; D is uncertain. The CDR3 is 15 residues long. Germline V gene data show CDR1 as SGHTS and CDR2 as YDEGEE. V was clipped by 0 bases and J by 4 bases, with 11 bases between them. The CDR3 DNA is TGTGCCAGCAGCTTGGGGCAGTTTAAGTACAATGAGCAGTTCTTC. It is translated as CASSLGQFKYNEQFF.

The rearrangement joins TRBV19 to TRBJ2-7, with a weak D call TRBD2 (5 bases). The CDR3 length is 16 residues. The germline gives CDR1 LNHDA, CDR2 SQIVND (reference sequence). Trimming took 4 bases from V and 3 from J, leaving 19 bases between them. The CDR3 DNA is TGTGCCAGTAGTACTTTGGACTTCCTCGGACGCTACGAGCAGTACTTC. Residues: CASSTLDFLGRYEQYF.

V usage is TRBV28 and J usage is TRBJ1-5, with 9 bases that match TRBD1. The CDR3 spans 18 residues. CDR1 and CDR2 from the germline V gene are MDHEN and SYDVKM. With 3 bases clipped from V and 0 bases from J, the junction kept 9 bases outside the gene matches. CDR3 amino acids: CASSFEGTGWNSNQPQHF. Here the CDR3 DNA reads TGTGCCAGCAGTTTTGAGGGGACAGGGTGGAATAGCAATCAGCCCCAGCATTTT.

The sample holds a few counts of this clone. The genes are TRBV7-9 and TRBJ1-1; TRBD1 is a possible D gene (5 bases). The CDR3 has 13 residues. V was trimmed by 3 bases and J by 3 bases, leaving 8 bases between them. Germline CDR1 SEHNR, CDR2 FQNEAQ (reference sequence). The CDR3 loop reads CASSFTRDTEAFF. As DNA, the CDR3 is TGTGCCAGCAGCTTTACCAGGGACACTGAAGCTTTCTTT. The whole variable domain, remainder taken from reference TRBV7-9 and TRBJ1-1, is DTGVSQNPRHKITKRGQNVTFRCDPISEHNRLYWYRQTLGQGPEFLTYFQNEAQLEKSRLLSDRFSAERPKGSFSTLEIQRTEQGDSAMYLCASSFTRDTEAFFGQGTRLTVV.

The rearrangement uses TRBV28 and TRBJ1-2; no definite D call. The CDR3 has 16 residues. Looked up from germline, CDR1 is MDHEN and CDR2 is SYDVKM. The V end lost 1 base, the J end lost 2 bases, and 14 bases lay between the germline ends. The CDR3 nucleotides are TGTGCCAGCAGTTTATCCGACGGCCCCGGGAACTATGGCTACACCTTC. Amino acids: CASSLSDGPGNYGYTF.

This clone was observed a handful of times. This chain connects TRBV11-3 to TRBJ2-1; D possibly corresponds to TRBD1 (6 bases). Germline CDR1 is SGHNT and CDR2 is YENEEA. The CDR3 is made up of 16 amino acids. V was cut by 3 bases and J by 5 bases, with 17 bases left in between. CDR3 nucleotide sequence: TGTGCCAGCAGCTTTACAGGGAGCCGACACGACAATGAGCAGTTCTTC. It is translated as CASSFTGSRHDNEQFF.

The chain is built from TRBV30 and TRBJ1-5; the D is unclear. The CDR3 is made up of 16 amino acids. Trimming removed 2 bases at V and 0 bases at J, with 14 bases between. Germline CDR1 GTSNPN, CDR2 SVGIG (reference sequence). Written as DNA, the CDR3 is TGTGCCTGGAGTAAATTTGGAGTCTATAGCAATCAGCCCCAGCATTTT. Translated: CAWSKFGVYSNQPQHF.

The V call is TRBV5-1, the J call TRBJ1-2; tentative D call: TRBD1 (6 bases). CDR1 SGHRS and CDR2 YFSETQ come from the germline V gene. Trimming removed 4 bases from V and 4 bases from J, with 11 bases in between. The CDR3 is 13 amino acids. The CDR3 protein is CASSPGQSYGYTF. As DNA, the CDR3 is TGCGCCAGCAGCCCAGGACAGAGCTATGGCTACACCTTC.

The CDR3 DNA sequence: TGTGCCAGCACCAGGGAAATTTACAATGAGCAGTTCTTC. Its translation is CASTREIYNEQFF. J is TRBJ2-1 and V is TRBV6-6; D might be TRBD1 (5 bases). Germline lookup yields CDR1 MNHNY and CDR2 SVGAGI (reference sequence). This CDR3 has 13 amino acids. Trimming took off 7 bases at V and 4 bases at J, with 11 bases between the two ends.

The DNA for the CDR3 is TGTGCCAGCAGCTTGGGGGGGGATGCTGAAAAACTGTTTTTT. Its protein is CASSLGGDAEKLFF. The chain links TRBV5-6 to TRBJ1-4, with D maybe TRBD1 (5 bases). Germline CDR1 and CDR2: SGHDT and YYEEEE. V lost 0 bases and J 7 bases, leaving 10 bases between the germline ends. The CDR3 totals 14 residues.

This clone was observed a few times. The chain combines TRBV6-5 with TRBJ2-7; 11 positions match TRBD1. The germline V gene has CDR1 MNHEY and CDR2 SVGAGI. The J segment lost 5 bases and the V segment lost 5 bases, leaving 5 bases of the junction unmatched. This CDR3 comprises 14 residues. The CDR3 reads CASSRDRGIDEQYF. CDR3 nucleotides: TGTGCCAGCAGTAGGGACAGGGGGATCGACGAGCAGTACTTC.